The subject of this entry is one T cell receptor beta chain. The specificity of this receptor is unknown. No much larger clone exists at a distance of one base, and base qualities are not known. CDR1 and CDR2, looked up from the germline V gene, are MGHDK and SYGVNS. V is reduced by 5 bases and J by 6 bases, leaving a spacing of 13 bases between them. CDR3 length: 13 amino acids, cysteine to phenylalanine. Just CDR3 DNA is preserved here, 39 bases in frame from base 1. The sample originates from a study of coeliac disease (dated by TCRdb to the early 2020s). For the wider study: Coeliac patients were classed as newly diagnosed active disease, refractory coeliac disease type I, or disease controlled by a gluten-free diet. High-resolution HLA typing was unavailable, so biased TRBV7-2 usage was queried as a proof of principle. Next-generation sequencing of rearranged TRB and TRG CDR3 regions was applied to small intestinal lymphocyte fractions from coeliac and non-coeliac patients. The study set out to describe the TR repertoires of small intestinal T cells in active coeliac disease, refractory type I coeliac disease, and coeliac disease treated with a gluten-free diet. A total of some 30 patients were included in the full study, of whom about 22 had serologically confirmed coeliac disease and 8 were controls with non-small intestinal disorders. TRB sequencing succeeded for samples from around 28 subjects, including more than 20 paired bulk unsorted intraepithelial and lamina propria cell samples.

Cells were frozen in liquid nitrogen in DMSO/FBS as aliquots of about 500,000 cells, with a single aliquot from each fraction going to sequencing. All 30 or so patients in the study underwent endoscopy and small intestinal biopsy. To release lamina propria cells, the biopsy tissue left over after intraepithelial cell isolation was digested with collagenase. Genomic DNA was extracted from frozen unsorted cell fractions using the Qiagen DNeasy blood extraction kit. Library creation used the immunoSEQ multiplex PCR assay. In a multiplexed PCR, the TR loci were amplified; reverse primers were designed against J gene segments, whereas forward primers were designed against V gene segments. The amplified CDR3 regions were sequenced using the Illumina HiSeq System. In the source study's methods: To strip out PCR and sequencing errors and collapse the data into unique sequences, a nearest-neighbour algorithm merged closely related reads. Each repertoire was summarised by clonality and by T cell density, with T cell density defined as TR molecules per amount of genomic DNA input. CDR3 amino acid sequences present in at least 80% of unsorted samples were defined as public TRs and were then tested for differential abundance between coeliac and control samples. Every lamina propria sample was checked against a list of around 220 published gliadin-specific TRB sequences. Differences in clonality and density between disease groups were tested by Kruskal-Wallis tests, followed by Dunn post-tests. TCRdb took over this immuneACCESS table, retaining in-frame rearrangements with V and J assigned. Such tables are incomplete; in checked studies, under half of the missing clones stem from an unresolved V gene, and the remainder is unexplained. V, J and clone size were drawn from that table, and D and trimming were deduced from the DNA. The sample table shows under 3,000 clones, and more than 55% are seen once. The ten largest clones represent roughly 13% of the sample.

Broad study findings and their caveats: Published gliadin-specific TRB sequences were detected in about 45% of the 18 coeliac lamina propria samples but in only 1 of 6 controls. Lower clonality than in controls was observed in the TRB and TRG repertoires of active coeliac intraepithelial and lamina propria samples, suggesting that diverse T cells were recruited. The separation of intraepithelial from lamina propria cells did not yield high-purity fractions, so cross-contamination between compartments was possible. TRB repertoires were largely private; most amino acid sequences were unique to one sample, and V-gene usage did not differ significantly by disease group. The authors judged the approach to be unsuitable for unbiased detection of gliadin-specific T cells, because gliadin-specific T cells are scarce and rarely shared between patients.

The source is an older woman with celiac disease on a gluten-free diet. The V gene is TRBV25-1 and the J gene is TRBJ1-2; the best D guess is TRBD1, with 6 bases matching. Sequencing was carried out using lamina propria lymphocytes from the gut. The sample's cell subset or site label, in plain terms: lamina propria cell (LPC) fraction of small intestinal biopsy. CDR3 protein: CASSIQGSHGYTF. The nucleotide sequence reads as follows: TGTGCCAGCAGTATTCAGGGGTCCCATGGCTACACCTTC.